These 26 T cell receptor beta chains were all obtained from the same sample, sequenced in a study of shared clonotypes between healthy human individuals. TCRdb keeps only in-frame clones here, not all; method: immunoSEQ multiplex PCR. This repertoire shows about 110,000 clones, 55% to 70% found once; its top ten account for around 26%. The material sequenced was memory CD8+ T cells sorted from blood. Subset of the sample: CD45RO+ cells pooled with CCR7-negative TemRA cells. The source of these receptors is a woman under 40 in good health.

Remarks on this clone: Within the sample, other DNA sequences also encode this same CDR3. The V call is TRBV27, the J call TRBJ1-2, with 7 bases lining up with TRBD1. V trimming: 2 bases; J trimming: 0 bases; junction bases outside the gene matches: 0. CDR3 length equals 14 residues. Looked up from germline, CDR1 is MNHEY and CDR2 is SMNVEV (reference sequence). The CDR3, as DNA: TGTGCCAGCAGTTTAGACAGGGCTAACTATGGCTACACCTTC. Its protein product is CASSLDRANYGYTF.

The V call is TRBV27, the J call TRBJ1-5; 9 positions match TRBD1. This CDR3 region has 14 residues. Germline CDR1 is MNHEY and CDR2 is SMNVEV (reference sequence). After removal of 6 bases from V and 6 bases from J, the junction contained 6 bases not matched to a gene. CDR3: CASSVTGGSQPQHF. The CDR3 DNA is TGTGCCAGCAGCGTTACAGGGGGCAGTCAGCCCCAGCATTTT.

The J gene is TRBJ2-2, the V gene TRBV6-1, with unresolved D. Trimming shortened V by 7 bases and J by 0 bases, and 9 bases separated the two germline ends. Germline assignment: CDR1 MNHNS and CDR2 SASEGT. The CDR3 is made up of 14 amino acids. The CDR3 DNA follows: TGTGCCAGCACCCCGGTCGCGAACACCGGGGAGCTGTTTTTT. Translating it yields CASTPVANTGELFF.

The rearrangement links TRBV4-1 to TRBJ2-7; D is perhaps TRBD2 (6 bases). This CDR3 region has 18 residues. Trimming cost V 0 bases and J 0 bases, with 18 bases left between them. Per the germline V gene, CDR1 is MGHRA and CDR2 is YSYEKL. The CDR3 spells CASSQESATRIASYEQYF. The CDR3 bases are TGCGCCAGCAGCCAAGAGTCTGCGACTAGGATCGCCTCCTACGAGCAGTACTTC.

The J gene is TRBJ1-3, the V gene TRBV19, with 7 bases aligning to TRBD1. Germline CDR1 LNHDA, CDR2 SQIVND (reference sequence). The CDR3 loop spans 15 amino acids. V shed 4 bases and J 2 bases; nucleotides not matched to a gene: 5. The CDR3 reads CASSTYRGTGNTIYF. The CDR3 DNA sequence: TGTGCCAGTAGTACTTACAGGGGAACTGGAAACACCATATATTTT.

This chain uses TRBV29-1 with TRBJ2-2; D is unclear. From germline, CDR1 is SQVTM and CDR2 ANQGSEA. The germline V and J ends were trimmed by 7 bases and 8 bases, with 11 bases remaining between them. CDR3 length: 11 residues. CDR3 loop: CSGSVGGELFF. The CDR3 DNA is TGCAGCGGCTCCGTGGGAGGGGAGCTGTTTTTT.

The CDR3 DNA is TGTGCCAGCAGCCAGAACAGCCACAATGAGCAGTTCTTC. Its protein product is CASSQNSHNEQFF. The chain uses TRBV7-9 and TRBJ2-1; D not certain. The V end was cut by 5 bases, the J end by 5 bases, with 10 bases between. Looked up from germline, CDR1 is SEHNR and CDR2 is FQNEAQ (reference sequence). CDR3 length: 13 amino acids.

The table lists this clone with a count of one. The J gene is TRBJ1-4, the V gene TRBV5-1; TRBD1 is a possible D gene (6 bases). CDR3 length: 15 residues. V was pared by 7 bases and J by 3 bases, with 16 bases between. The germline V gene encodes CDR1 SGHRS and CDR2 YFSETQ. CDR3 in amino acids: CASAKYGGPNEKLFF. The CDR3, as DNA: TGCGCCAGCGCTAAATATGGGGGGCCTAATGAAAAACTGTTTTTT.

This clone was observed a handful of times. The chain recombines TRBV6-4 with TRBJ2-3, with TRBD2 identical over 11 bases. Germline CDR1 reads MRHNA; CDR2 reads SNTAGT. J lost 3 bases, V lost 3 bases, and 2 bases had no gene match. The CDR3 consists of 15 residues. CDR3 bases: TGTGCCAGCAGTGAAATAGCGGGAGGGACAGATACGCAGTATTTT. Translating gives CASSEIAGGTDTQYF.

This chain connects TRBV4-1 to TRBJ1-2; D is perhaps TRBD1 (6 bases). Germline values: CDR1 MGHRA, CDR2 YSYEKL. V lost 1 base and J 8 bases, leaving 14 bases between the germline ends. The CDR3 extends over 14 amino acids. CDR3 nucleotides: TGCGCCAGCAGCCAAGCTCCGGGGGCAGACGGCTACACCTTC. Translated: CASSQAPGADGYTF.

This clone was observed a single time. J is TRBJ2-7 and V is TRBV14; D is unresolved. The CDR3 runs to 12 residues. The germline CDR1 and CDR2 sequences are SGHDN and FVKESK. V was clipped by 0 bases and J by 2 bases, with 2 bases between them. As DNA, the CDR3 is TGTGCCAGCAGCCAAGACCCCTACGAGCAGTACTTC. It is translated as CASSQDPYEQYF.

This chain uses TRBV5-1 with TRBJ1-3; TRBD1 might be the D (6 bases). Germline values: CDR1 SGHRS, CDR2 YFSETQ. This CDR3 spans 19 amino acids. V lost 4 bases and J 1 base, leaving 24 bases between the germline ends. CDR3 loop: CASSTDSAQWAGSGNTIYF. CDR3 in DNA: TGCGCCAGCAGCACGGACAGCGCACAGTGGGCCGGATCTGGAAACACCATATATTTT.

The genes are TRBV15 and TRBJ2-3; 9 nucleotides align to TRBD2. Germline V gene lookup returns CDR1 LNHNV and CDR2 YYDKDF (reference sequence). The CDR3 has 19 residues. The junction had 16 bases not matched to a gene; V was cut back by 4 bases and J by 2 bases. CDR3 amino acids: CATSTDPWVAGVPTDTQYF. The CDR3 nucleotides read TGTGCCACCAGCACGGATCCTTGGGTAGCGGGAGTGCCCACAGATACGCAGTATTTT.

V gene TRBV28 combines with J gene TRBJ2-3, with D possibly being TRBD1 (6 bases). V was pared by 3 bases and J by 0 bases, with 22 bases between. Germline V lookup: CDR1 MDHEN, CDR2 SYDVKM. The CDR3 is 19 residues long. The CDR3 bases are TGTGCCAGCAGTTTCGGGTGGCCACAGGGTCTACTAAGCACAGATACGCAGTATTTT. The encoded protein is CASSFGWPQGLLSTDTQYF.

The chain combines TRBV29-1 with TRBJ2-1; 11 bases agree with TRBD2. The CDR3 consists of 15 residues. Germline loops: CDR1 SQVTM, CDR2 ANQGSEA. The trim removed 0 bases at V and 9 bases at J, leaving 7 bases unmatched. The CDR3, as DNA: TGCAGCGTTGAAGATCAACTAGCGGGAGTGTTTGAGCAGTTCTTC. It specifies CSVEDQLAGVFEQFF.

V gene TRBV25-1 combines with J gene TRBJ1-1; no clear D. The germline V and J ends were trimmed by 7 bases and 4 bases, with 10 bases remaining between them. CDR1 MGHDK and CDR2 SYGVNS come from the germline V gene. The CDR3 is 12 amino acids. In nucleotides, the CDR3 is TGTGCCAGCACTTCGGCGGCCACTGAAGCTTTCTTT. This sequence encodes CASTSAATEAFF. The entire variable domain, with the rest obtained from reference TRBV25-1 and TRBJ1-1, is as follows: EADIYQTPRYLVIGTGKKITLECSQTMGHDKMYWYQQDPGMELHLIHYSYGVNSTEKGDLSSESTVSRIRTEHFPLTLESARPSHTSQYLCASTSAATEAFFGQGTRLTVV.

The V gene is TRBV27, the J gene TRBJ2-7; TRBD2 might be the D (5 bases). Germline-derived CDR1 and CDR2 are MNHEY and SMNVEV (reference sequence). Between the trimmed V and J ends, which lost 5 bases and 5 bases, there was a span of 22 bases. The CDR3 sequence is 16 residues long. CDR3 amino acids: CASSRTSGGGTNEQYF. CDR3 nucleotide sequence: TGTGCCAGCAGTCGGACCTCAGGAGGCGGAACGAACGAGCAGTACTTC.

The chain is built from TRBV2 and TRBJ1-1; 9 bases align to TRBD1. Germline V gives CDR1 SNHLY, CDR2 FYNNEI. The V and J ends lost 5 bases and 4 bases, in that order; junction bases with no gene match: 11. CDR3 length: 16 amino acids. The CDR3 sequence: CASSTGTGSSFTEAFF. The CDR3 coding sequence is TGTGCCAGCAGTACCGGGACAGGGTCCTCTTTCACTGAAGCTTTCTTT.

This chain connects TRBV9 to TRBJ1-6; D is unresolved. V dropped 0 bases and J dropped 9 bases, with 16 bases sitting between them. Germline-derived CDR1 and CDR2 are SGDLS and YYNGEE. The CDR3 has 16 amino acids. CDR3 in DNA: TGTGCCAGCAGCGTAGACCCGGCAGGATCTCGTTCACCCCTCCACTTT. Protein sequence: CASSVDPAGSRSPLHF.

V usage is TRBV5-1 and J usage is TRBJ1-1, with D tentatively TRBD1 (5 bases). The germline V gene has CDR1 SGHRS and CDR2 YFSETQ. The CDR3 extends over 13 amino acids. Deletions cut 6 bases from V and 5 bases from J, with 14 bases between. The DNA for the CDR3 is TGCGCCAGCACCCTTCAGACAGATACTGAAGCTTTCTTT. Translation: CASTLQTDTEAFF.

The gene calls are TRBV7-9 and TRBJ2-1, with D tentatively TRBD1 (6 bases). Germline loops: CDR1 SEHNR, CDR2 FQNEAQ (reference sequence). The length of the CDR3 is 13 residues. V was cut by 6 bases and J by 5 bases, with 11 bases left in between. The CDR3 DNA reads TGTGCCAGCAGTGGGACATCGAACAATGAGCAGTTCTTC. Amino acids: CASSGTSNNEQFF.

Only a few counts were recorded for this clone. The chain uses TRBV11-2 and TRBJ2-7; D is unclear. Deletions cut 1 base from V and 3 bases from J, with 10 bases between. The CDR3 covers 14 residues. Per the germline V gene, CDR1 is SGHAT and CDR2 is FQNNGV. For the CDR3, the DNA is TGTGCCAGCAGCTTAGGTGTAGCCAGCTACGAGCAGTACTTC. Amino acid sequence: CASSLGVASYEQYF.

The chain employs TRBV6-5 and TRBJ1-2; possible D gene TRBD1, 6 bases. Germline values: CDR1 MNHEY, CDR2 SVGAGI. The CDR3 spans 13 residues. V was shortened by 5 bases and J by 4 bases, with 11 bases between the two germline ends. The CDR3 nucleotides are TGTGCCAGCAGTCCTCGGACAGTCTATGGCTACACCTTC. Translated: CASSPRTVYGYTF.

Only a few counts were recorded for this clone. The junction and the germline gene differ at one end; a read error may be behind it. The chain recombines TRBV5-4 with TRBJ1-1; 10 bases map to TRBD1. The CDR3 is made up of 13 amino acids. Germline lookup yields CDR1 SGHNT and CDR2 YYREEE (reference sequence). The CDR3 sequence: CASSLARGQGLVW. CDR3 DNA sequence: TGTGCCAGCAGCTTGGCCCGGGGACAGGGGTTAGTCTGG. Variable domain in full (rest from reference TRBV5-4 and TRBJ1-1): ETGVTQSPTHLIKTRGQQVTLRCSSQSGHNTVSWYQQALGQGPQFIFQYYREEENGRGNFPPRFSGLQFPNYSSELNVNALELDDSALYLCASSLARGQGLVWGQGTRLTVV.

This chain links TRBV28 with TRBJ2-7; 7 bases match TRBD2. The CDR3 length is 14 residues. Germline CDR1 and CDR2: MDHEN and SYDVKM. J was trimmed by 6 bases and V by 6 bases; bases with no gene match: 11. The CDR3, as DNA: TGTGCCAGCAGCTTCGGGGACTATAGGGGCGAGCAGTACTTC. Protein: CASSFGDYRGEQYF. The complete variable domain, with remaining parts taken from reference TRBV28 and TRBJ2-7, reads DVKVTQSSRYLVKRTGEKVFLECVQDMDHENMFWYRQDPGLGLRLIYFSYDVKMKEKGDIPEGYSVSREKKERFSLILESASTNQTSMYLCASSFGDYRGEQYFGPGTRLTVT.

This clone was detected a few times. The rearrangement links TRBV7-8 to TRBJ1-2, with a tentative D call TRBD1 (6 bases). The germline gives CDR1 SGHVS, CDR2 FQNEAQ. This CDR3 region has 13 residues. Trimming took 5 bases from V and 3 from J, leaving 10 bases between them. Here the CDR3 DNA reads TGTGCCAGCAGCCCACAGGGTGACTATGGCTACACCTTC. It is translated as CASSPQGDYGYTF.